The present TCR beta chain was sequenced within a study of blood T cells in healthy people across ages. Germline V gene sequence: CDR1 DFQATT, CDR2 SNEGSKA (reference sequence). The CDR3 has 13 amino acids. Next came a second PCR, run for roughly 7 to 12 cycles, which used a sample-barcoded 5' primer along with a J-beta primer mix. TCRdb analysed the 5' RACE reads with MiXCR anew, one entry per CDR3 protein. The sample includes approximately 1.5 million distinct CDR3 sequences, 34% of them seen just once. The clonotype comes from a woman aged 25 to 39 in good health. The sequenced material came from blood. The chain combines TRBV20-1 with TRBJ2-7; D gene ambiguous. With the DNA end fitting TRBJ2-5 better, the J assignment may be wrong. The CDR3, as DNA: TGCAGTGCTAGGCCTATCCTGAGGGAGACCCAGTACTTC. This encodes CSARPILRETQYF.